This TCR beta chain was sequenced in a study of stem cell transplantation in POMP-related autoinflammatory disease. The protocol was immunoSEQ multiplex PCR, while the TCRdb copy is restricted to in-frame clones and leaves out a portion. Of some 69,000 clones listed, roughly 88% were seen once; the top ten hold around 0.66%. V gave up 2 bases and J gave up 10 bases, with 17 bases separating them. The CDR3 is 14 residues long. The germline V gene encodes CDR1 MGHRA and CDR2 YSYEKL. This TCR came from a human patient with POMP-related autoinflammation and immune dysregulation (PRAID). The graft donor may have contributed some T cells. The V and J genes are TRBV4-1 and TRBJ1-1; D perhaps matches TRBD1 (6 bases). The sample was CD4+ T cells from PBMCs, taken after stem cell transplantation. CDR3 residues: CASSQPWQGLVAFF. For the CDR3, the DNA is TGCGCCAGCAGCCAACCGTGGCAGGGGCTGGTAGCTTTCTTT.